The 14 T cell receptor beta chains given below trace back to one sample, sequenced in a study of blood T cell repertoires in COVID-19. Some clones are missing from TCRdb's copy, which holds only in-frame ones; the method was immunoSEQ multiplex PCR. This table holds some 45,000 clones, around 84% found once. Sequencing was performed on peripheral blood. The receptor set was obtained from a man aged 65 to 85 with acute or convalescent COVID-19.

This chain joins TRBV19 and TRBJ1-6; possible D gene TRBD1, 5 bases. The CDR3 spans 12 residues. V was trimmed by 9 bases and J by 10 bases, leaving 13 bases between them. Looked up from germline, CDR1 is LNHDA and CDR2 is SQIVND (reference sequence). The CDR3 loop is CASQTGDSPLHF. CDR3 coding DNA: TGTGCCAGCCAGACGGGGGACTCACCCCTCCACTTT.

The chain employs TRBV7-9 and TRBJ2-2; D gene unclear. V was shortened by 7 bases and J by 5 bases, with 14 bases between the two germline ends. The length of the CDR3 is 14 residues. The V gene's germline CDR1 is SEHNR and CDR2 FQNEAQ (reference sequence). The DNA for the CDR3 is TGTGCCAGCAAGTCAGCCGCCGGGACCGGGGAGCTGTTTTTT. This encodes CASKSAAGTGELFF.

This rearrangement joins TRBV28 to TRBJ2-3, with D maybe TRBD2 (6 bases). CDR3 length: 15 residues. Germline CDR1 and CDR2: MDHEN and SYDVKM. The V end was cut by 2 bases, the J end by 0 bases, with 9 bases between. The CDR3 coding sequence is TGTGCCAGCAGTTTAGAGGGGACTAGCACAGATACGCAGTATTTT. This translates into CASSLEGTSTDTQYF.

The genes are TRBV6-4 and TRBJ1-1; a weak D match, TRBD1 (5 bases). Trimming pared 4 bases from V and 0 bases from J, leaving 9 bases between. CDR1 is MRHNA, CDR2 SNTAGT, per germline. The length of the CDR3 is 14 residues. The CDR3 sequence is CASSAQGVNTEAFF. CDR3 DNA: TGTGCCAGCAGTGCCCAAGGGGTGAACACTGAAGCTTTCTTT.

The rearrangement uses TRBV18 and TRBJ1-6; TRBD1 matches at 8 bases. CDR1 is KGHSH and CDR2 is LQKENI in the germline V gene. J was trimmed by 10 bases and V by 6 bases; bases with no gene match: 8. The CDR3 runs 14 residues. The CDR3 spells CASSPGTGHSPLHF. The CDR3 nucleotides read TGTGCCAGCTCTCCCGGGACAGGTCACTCACCCCTCCACTTT.

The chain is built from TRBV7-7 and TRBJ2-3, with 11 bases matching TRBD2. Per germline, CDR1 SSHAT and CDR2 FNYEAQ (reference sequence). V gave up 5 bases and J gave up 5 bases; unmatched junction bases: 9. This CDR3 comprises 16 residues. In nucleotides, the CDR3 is TGTGCCAGCAGCCACCAACTAGCGGGAGAAGGAGATACGCAGTATTTT. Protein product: CASSHQLAGEGDTQYF.

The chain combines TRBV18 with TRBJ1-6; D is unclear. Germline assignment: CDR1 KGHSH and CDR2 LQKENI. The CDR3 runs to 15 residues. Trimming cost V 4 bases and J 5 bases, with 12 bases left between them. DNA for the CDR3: TGTGCCAGCTCACTCAGGACTGATGATAATTCACCCCTCCACTTT. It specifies CASSLRTDDNSPLHF.

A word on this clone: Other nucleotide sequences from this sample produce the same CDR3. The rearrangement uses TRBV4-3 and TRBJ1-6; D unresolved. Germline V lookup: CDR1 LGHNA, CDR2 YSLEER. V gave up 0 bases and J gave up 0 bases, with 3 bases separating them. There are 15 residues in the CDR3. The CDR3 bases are TGCGCCAGCAGCCAAGACAGCTCCTATAATTCACCCCTCCACTTT. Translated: CASSQDSSYNSPLHF.

For the CDR3, the DNA is TGTGCCTGGGCTGGACAGGTTCAGCAGTTCTTC. Translating it yields CAWAGQVQQFF. The chain employs TRBV30 and TRBJ2-1; 7 bases fit TRBD1. CDR1 is GTSNPN, CDR2 SVGIG, per germline (reference sequence). V was pared by 5 bases and J by 11 bases, with 6 bases of the junction left unmatched. This CDR3 comprises 11 residues.

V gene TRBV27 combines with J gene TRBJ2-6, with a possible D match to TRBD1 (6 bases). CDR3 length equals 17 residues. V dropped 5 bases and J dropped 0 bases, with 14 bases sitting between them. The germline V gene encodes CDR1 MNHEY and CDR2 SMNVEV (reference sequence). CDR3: CASSPGQFFSGANVLTF. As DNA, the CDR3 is TGTGCCAGCAGTCCTGGACAGTTTTTCTCTGGGGCCAACGTCCTGACTTTC.

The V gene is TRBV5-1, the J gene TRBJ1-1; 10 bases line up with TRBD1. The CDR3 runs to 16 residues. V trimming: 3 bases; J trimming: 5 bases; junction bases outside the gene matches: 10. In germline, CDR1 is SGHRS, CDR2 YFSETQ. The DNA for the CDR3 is TGCGCCAGCAGCTCTGGACAGGGGGGTATTGGGACTGAAGCTTTCTTT. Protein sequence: CASSSGQGGIGTEAFF.

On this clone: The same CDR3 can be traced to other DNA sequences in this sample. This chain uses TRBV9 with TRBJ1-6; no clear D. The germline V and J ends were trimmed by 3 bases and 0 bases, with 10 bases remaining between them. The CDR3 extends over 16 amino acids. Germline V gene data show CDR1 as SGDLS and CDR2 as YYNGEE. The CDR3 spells CASSASQNSYNSPLHF. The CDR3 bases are TGTGCCAGCAGCGCTTCACAGAACTCCTATAATTCACCCCTCCACTTT.

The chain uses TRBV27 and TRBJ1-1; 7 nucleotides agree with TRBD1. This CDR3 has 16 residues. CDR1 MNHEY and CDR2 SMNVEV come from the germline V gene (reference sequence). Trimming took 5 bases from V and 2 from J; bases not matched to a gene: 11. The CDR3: CASSLKPTGYNTEAFF. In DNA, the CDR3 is TGTGCCAGCAGTCTAAAGCCGACAGGGTACAACACTGAAGCTTTCTTT.

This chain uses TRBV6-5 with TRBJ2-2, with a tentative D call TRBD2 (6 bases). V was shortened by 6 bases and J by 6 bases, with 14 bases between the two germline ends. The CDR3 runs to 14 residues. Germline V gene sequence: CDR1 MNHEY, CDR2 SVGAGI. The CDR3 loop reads CASRKEGRSGELFF. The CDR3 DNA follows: TGTGCCAGCAGGAAGGAGGGCCGTTCCGGGGAGCTGTTTTTT.